The 16 T cell receptor beta chains below come from one sample, sequenced in a study of blood T cell repertoires in COVID-19. Here immunoSEQ multiplex PCR was the method, and the copy in TCRdb shows in-frame clones only, minus some. There are a few hundred thousand clones in the sample; about 90% occur only once, and approximately 3.1% lies in the top ten. The material sequenced was PBMCs or T cells enriched from blood (not recorded which). Every receptor here comes from a young woman who had recovered from COVID-19.

The J gene is TRBJ1-2, the V gene TRBV19, with 8 bases matching TRBD1. The trim removed 7 bases at V and 1 base at J, leaving 14 bases unmatched. The CDR3 is made up of 17 amino acids. Germline V lookup: CDR1 LNHDA, CDR2 SQIVND (reference sequence). For the CDR3, the DNA is TGTGCCAGTATCGCGGACAGGGAGGATTTTTTTAACTATGGCTACACCTTC. It encodes CASIADREDFFNYGYTF.

The genes are TRBV2 and TRBJ1-5; no firm D call. Germline-derived CDR1 and CDR2 are SNHLY and FYNNEI. V lost 7 bases, J lost 2 bases, and 9 bases lay in between. The CDR3 is made up of 13 amino acids. CDR3 bases: TGTGCCAGCATCGGTAGTGGCAATCAGCCCCAGCATTTT. Protein product: CASIGSGNQPQHF.

V is TRBV11-2 and J is TRBJ2-2, with 11 bases aligning to TRBD2. Trimming at V came to 3 bases and at J to 4 bases, leaving 10 bases not matched to a gene. The germline V gene encodes CDR1 SGHAT and CDR2 FQNNGV. The CDR3 consists of 18 residues. The CDR3 DNA is TGTGCCAGCAGCTTGAGCCTAGCGGGGGGACGTAGCACCGGGGAGCTGTTTTTT. It translates to CASSLSLAGGRSTGELFF.

This chain uses TRBV5-1 with TRBJ2-3, with TRBD2 matching over 9 bases. V shed 4 bases, J shed 1 base, and the junction held 4 bases outside the gene matches. Germline V gene lookup returns CDR1 SGHRS and CDR2 YFSETQ. This CDR3 has 15 residues. The CDR3 coding sequence is TGCGCCAGCAGCGGCGGGGGGGCCGGCACAGATACGCAGTATTTT. Amino acids: CASSGGGAGTDTQYF.

V and J are TRBV2 and TRBJ2-3; TRBD1 agrees at 11 bases. Unmatched junction bases numbered 6, after V lost 6 bases and J lost 4 bases. Germline lookup yields CDR1 SNHLY and CDR2 FYNNEI. This CDR3 is built from 15 residues. DNA of the CDR3: TGTGCCAGCAGCATCCGGACAGGGGGCCCAGATACGCAGTATTTT. Translating gives CASSIRTGGPDTQYF.

The V gene is TRBV6-1, the J gene TRBJ2-4, with 9 bases lining up with TRBD1. The ends lost 3 bases at V and 5 bases at J; junction bases unmatched: 2. The CDR3 totals 14 residues. Germline V gives CDR1 MNHNS, CDR2 SASEGT. The CDR3 sequence is CASSEGQGQNIQYF. The DNA for the CDR3 is TGTGCCAGCAGTGAGGGACAGGGTCAAAACATTCAGTACTTC.

The chain carries TRBV19 and TRBJ2-3; 9 bases are shared with TRBD2. Per germline, CDR1 LNHDA and CDR2 SQIVND (reference sequence). The V segment lost 5 bases and the J segment 2 bases; nucleotides outside the gene matches: 5. The CDR3 is made up of 15 amino acids. CDR3 sequence: CASSPVAGVTDTQYF. The CDR3 DNA is TGTGCCAGTAGTCCTGTAGCGGGAGTCACAGATACGCAGTATTTT.

V usage is TRBV5-4 and J usage is TRBJ1-2; maybe TRBD1 (5 bases). This CDR3 is built from 12 residues. Trimming removed 0 bases at V and 8 bases at J, with 8 bases between. CDR1 SGHNT and CDR2 YYREEE come from the germline V gene (reference sequence). CDR3 sequence (DNA): TGTGCCAGCAGCTTGGGCGGGGGAGGCTACACCTTC. Its translation is CASSLGGGGYTF.

For the CDR3, the DNA is TGTGCCAGCAGTGGCTCAGGGACTAGCGGCTACGAGCAGTACTTC. As protein: CASSGSGTSGYEQYF. The J gene is TRBJ2-7, the V gene TRBV2; 11 bases agree with TRBD2. Germline V gene data show CDR1 as SNHLY and CDR2 as FYNNEI. Trimming took 4 bases from V and 3 from J; bases not matched to a gene: 5. The CDR3 spans 15 residues.

As to this clone: The same CDR3 is also encoded by other DNA sequences in this sample. V usage is TRBV18 and J usage is TRBJ2-7, with TRBD1 matching 10 bases. Germline V gene data show CDR1 as KGHSH and CDR2 as LQKENI. CDR3 length: 15 residues. The J segment lost 3 bases and the V segment lost 3 bases, leaving 5 bases of the junction unmatched. The CDR3 is CASSPSGQGFYEQYF. The CDR3 nucleotides read TGTGCCAGCTCACCTTCGGGACAGGGGTTCTACGAGCAGTACTTC.

The CDR3 region is CASSSATSGQTYNEQFF. The CDR3 DNA is TGTGCCAGCAGTTCCGCGACTAGCGGGCAGACCTACAATGAGCAGTTCTTC. The V call is TRBV28, the J call TRBJ2-1; 10 nucleotides agree with TRBD2. Germline CDR1 is MDHEN and CDR2 is SYDVKM. The CDR3 sequence is 17 residues long. J was trimmed by 2 bases and V by 4 bases; bases with no gene match: 8.

This clone was recorded once. The chain employs TRBV18 and TRBJ2-1; D possibly corresponds to TRBD1 (6 bases). This CDR3 has 16 residues. The V gene lost 6 bases and the J gene lost 4 bases, with 19 bases spanning the gap. The germline gives CDR1 KGHSH, CDR2 LQKENI. CDR3 sequence (DNA): TGTGCCAGCTCCCTGAGGGGAACAGGGTTTTACAATGAGCAGTTCTTC. It specifies CASSLRGTGFYNEQFF.

The chain has TRBV29-1 and TRBJ2-2, with D possibly matching TRBD2 (5 bases). Germline V gene data show CDR1 as SQVTM and CDR2 as ANQGSEA. V was trimmed by 6 bases and J by 5 bases, leaving 16 bases between them. CDR3 size: 14 residues. CDR3 nucleotides: TGCAGCGTGGTCGGACTTATGGGTACCGGGGAGCTGTTTTTT. This sequence encodes CSVVGLMGTGELFF.

The chain employs TRBV30 and TRBJ2-5; possible D gene TRBD1, 6 bases. The V gene's germline CDR1 is GTSNPN and CDR2 SVGIG (reference sequence). The CDR3 length is 13 residues. Trimming pared 4 bases from V and 5 bases from J, leaving 14 bases between. This chain's CDR3 is CAWNLGAGETQYF. The CDR3 nucleotides read TGTGCCTGGAACCTGGGGGCCGGGGAGACCCAGTACTTC.

The rearrangement uses TRBV27 and TRBJ2-2, with D unclear. V dropped 0 bases and J dropped 5 bases, with 7 bases sitting between them. This CDR3 contains 14 residues. The germline V gene encodes CDR1 MNHEY and CDR2 SMNVEV (reference sequence). The CDR3 DNA reads TGTGCCAGCAGTTTATCTGTCGGGACCGGGGAGCTGTTTTTT. It specifies CASSLSVGTGELFF.

The chain uses TRBV15 and TRBJ2-3, with D possibly matching TRBD2 (6 bases). This CDR3 spans 13 amino acids. The ends were cut back, 8 bases at V and 2 bases at J, with 11 bases in the middle. CDR1 LNHNV and CDR2 YYDKDF come from the germline V gene (reference sequence). This CDR3 reads CATAGTPTDTQYF. DNA of the CDR3: TGTGCCACCGCCGGGACTCCCACAGATACGCAGTATTTT.